This entry lists 15 T cell receptor beta chains sequenced from one sample in a study of technical replicates of blood from a handful of donors. TCRdb's copy holds only in-frame clones and misses some; the assay was immunoSEQ multiplex PCR. Here the sample spans approximately 77,000 clones, around 94% being singletons. The source material was T cells isolated from PBMCs. The receptor source for this set is a human donor in good health.

CDR3 amino acids: CASWTQGTEQYF. CDR3 nucleotide sequence: TGTGCCAGTTGGACCCAGGGAACCGAGCAGTACTTC. The chain recombines TRBV19 with TRBJ2-7, with a tentative D call TRBD1 (5 bases). This CDR3 region has 12 residues. Trimming pared 8 bases from V and 6 bases from J, leaving 14 bases between. Per the germline V gene, CDR1 is LNHDA and CDR2 is SQIVND (reference sequence).

This clone was observed a single time. The rearrangement joins TRBV7-9 to TRBJ2-5; 10 bases match TRBD2. This CDR3 has 14 residues. V lost 6 bases to trimming and J lost 3 bases; unmatched junction nucleotides: 4. Germline V gene sequence: CDR1 SEHNR, CDR2 FQNEAQ (reference sequence). The CDR3 sequence: CASSSGRNEETQYF. The CDR3 region has the DNA TGTGCCAGCAGTAGCGGGAGGAATGAAGAGACCCAGTACTTC.

The chain carries TRBV9 and TRBJ1-5, with D perhaps TRBD1 (5 bases). Trimming stripped 3 bases from V and 4 bases from J, with 8 bases between. Per germline, CDR1 SGDLS and CDR2 YYNGEE. This CDR3 has 13 amino acids. Here the CDR3 reads CASSADSNQPQHF. DNA for the CDR3: TGTGCCAGCAGCGCAGACAGTAATCAGCCCCAGCATTTT.

In DNA, the CDR3 is TGTGCCAGCAGCCTAGGAAGCGGGGAGCTGTTTTTT. Its translation: CASSLGSGELFF. The V call is TRBV27, the J call TRBJ2-2; D is unclear. This CDR3 has 12 amino acids. V shed 6 bases and J shed 7 bases, with 9 bases lying between them. The V gene's germline CDR1 is MNHEY and CDR2 SMNVEV (reference sequence).

The V gene is TRBV7-9, the J gene TRBJ2-3; TRBD1 is a possible D gene (6 bases). This CDR3 has 17 amino acids. With 3 bases removed from V and 4 bases from J, the gap between germline ends came to 20 bases. Germline V gene lookup returns CDR1 SEHNR and CDR2 FQNEAQ (reference sequence). Here the CDR3 reads CASSFKTGPEWADTQYF. The CDR3 DNA is TGTGCCAGCAGCTTCAAAACAGGGCCGGAATGGGCAGATACGCAGTATTTT.

This rearrangement joins TRBV11-2 to TRBJ2-2; possible D gene TRBD2, 5 bases. CDR1 is SGHAT and CDR2 is FQNNGV in the germline V gene. The CDR3 runs 14 residues. The germline V and J ends were trimmed by 5 bases and 0 bases, with 7 bases remaining between them. This CDR3 reads CASSRGANTGELFF. The CDR3 DNA is TGTGCCAGCAGCCGGGGAGCGAACACCGGGGAGCTGTTTTTT.

The rearrangement uses TRBV4-2 and TRBJ2-7; a possible D gene is TRBD2 (5 bases). Between the trimmed V and J ends, which lost 0 bases and 8 bases, there was a span of 17 bases. Germline V gene data show CDR1 as LGHNA and CDR2 as YNFKEQ. This CDR3 is 15 amino acids long. CDR3 amino acids: CASSQDIWGAEQQYF. The CDR3 DNA reads as TGTGCCAGCAGCCAAGACATCTGGGGAGCCGAACAGCAGTACTTC.

The chain uses TRBV30 and TRBJ2-5; D perhaps matches TRBD2 (6 bases). V dropped 5 bases and J dropped 4 bases, with 17 bases sitting between them. The CDR3 has 14 residues. In germline, CDR1 is GTSNPN, CDR2 SVGIG (reference sequence). This chain's CDR3 is CAWSRTSRVETQYF. The DNA of the CDR3 is TGTGCCTGGTCCCGTACTAGCCGAGTAGAGACCCAGTACTTC.

The genes are TRBV4-2 and TRBJ2-5, with 9 bases identical to TRBD2. CDR1 and CDR2 (germline): LGHNA, YNFKEQ. The trim removed 1 base at V and 2 bases at J, leaving 5 bases unmatched. The CDR3 runs 16 residues. The CDR3 loop is CASSQGRLAEQETQYF. CDR3 DNA: TGTGCCAGCAGCCAAGGGAGACTAGCGGAACAAGAGACCCAGTACTTC.

The rearrangement uses TRBV20-1 and TRBJ2-7; D remains ambiguous. The CDR3 covers 11 residues. Germline CDR1 and CDR2: DFQATT and SNEGSKA (reference sequence). Trimming took off 3 bases at V and 4 bases at J, with 7 bases between the two ends. This CDR3 is CSASPYYEQYF. As DNA, the CDR3 is TGCAGTGCTAGCCCCTATTACGAGCAGTACTTC.

CDR3 loop: CASSLGTSGSWVYNEQFF. In nucleotides, the CDR3 is TGTGCCAGCAGCTTGGGGACTAGCGGGAGTTGGGTCTACAATGAGCAGTTCTTC. The V gene is TRBV7-9, the J gene TRBJ2-1, with TRBD2 identical over 14 bases. The trim removed 3 bases at V and 3 bases at J, leaving 7 bases unmatched. The germline CDR1 and CDR2 sequences are SEHNR and FQNEAQ (reference sequence). The CDR3 is made up of 18 amino acids.

The gene calls are TRBV5-5 and TRBJ2-7, with D uncertain. This CDR3 is 13 amino acids long. Germline loops: CDR1 SGHKS, CDR2 YYEKEE (reference sequence). V dropped 1 base and J dropped 0 bases, with 5 bases sitting between them. The CDR3 loop is CASSLTPSYEQYF. The CDR3 nucleotides read TGTGCCAGCAGCTTGACACCCTCCTACGAGCAGTACTTC.

The chain links TRBV25-1 to TRBJ2-7; TRBD2 might be the D (5 bases). CDR1 is MGHDK, CDR2 SYGVNS, per germline. Trimming took off 5 bases at V and 7 bases at J, with 21 bases between the two ends. The CDR3 consists of 15 residues. CDR3 bases: TGTGCCAGCAGTCCCCCTGATCGGACTTTGCGGGAGCAGTACTTC. Protein product: CASSPPDRTLREQYF.

The J gene is TRBJ2-7, the V gene TRBV4-1; D remains ambiguous. This CDR3 contains 13 residues. Germline CDR1 is MGHRA and CDR2 is YSYEKL. The V gene lost 4 bases and the J gene lost 4 bases, with 11 bases spanning the gap. In DNA form, the CDR3 reads TGCGCCAGCAGCCCAATTGGGCTGTACGAGCAGTACTTC. Translated, it gives CASSPIGLYEQYF.

V gene TRBV4-1 combines with J gene TRBJ2-7; D call uncertain. Germline V gene data show CDR1 as MGHRA and CDR2 as YSYEKL. There are 12 residues in the CDR3. V dropped 4 bases and J dropped 0 bases, with 4 bases sitting between them. The CDR3 nucleotides are TGCGCCAGCAGCCGAGTCTCCTACGAGCAGTACTTC. Translated: CASSRVSYEQYF.